Detailed here is one T cell receptor (beta chain). This clonotype was seen a few times. The clone's antigen remains unknown. There are no base qualities to consult, and no much larger clone falls within one base. Libraries came from PCR. These reads were obtained on an Illumina HiSeq 2000. TCRdb trimmed public reads at Q25 via fastp, called clones via MiXCR and kept in-frame beta chains. Rows merge per CDR3 protein into single entries with the most common DNA and genes. For this sample the table gives just under 20,000 distinct CDR3 sequences, of which around 39% were detected only once. The ten largest clonotypes hold just under 20% of the sample. These data come from a study of tumor-infiltrating lymphocytes in oesophageal squamous cell carcinoma (dated by TCRdb to about 2016). CDR1 MNHEY and CDR2 SMNVEV are derived from the germline V gene (reference sequence). Including cysteine and phenylalanine, the CDR3 has 15 amino acids. CDR3 DNA only is kept here, 45 bases in frame from base 1.

The sequence is built from TRBV27 and TRBJ2-1; TRBD2 matches 9 bases in the middle. The end of the DNA fits TRBJ2-7 better, so the J call may be wrong. What was sequenced was esophageal tumor tissue. The TCR was taken from a male donor with esophageal squamous cell carcinoma. The CDR3 reads CASSLWVAGDNEQYF. DNA sequence: TGTGCCAGCAGTTTATGGGTAGCGGGAGATAATGAGCAGTACTTC.